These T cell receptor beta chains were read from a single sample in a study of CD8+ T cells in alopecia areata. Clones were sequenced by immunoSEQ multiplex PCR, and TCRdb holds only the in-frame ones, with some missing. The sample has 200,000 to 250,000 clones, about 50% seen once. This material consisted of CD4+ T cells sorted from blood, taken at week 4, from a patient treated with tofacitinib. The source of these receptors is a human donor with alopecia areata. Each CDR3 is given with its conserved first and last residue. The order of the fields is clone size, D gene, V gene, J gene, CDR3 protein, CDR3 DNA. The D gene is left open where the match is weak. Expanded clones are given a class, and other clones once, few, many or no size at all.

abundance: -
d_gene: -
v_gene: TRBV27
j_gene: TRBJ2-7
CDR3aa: CASSFQADRGNYEQYF
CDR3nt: TGTGCCAGCAGTTTCCAGGCAGATAGGGGGAACTACGAGCAGTACTTC

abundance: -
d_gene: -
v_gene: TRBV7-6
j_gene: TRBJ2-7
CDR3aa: CASSLEDF
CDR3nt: TGTGCCAGCAGCTTAGAAGACTTC

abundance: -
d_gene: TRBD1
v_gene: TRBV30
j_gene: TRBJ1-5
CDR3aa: CAWSGQDNQPQHF
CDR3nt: TGTGCCTGGTCGGGACAGGACAATCAGCCCCAGCATTTT

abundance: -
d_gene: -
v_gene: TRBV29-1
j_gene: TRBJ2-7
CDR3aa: CSVSPPGTSSYEQYF
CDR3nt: TGCAGCGTTTCGCCTCCCGGGACATCCTCATACGAGCAGTACTTC

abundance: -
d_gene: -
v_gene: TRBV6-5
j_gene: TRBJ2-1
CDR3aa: CASRYRERGPYNEQFF
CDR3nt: TGTGCCAGCAGGTACAGGGAGCGTGGCCCCTACAATGAGCAGTTCTTC

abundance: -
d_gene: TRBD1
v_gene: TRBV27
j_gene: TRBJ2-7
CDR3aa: CASSLVGQGPYEQYF
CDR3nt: TGTGCCAGCAGTTTGGTTGGACAGGGACCCTACGAGCAGTACTTC

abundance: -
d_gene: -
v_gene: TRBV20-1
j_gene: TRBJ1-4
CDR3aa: CSGQKDEKLFF
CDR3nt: TGCAGTGGGCAGAAAGATGAAAAACTGTTTTTT

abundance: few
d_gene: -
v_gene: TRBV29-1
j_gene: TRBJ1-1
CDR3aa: CSVELNRNTEAFF
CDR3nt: TGCAGCGTTGAACTCAACCGGAACACTGAAGCTTTCTTT

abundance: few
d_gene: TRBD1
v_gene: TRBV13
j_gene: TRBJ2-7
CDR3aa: CASSPESGQGYEQYF
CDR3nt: TGTGCCAGCAGCCCGGAATCTGGACAGGGTTACGAGCAGTACTTC

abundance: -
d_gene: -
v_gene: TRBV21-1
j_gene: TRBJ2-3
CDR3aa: CASKSPLSTNTQYF
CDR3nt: TGTGCCAGCAAGTCTCCCCTCAGCACCAATACGCAGTATTTT

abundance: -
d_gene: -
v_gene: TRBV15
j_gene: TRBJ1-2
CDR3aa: CATSRVETLDNYGYTF
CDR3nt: TGTGCCACCAGCAGAGTCGAGACGTTGGATAACTATGGCTACACCTTC

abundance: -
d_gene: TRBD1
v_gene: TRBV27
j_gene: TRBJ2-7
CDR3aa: CASSLRGQGGYEQYF
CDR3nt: TGTGCCAGCAGTCTTCGGGGACAGGGTGGGTACGAGCAGTACTTC

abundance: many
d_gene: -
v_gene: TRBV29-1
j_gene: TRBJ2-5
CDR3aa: CSVEDRRQQETQYF
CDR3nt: TGCAGCGTTGAAGATCGTCGGCAGCAAGAGACCCAGTACTTC

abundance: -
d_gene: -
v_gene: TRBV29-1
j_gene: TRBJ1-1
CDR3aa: CSVIDPATEAFF
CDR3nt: TGCAGCGTGATCGACCCAGCGACTGAAGCTTTCTTT

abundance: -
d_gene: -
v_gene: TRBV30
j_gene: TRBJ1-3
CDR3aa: CASTDGLPGNTIYF
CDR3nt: TGTGCCTCGACGGATGGTCTCCCTGGAAACACCATATATTTT

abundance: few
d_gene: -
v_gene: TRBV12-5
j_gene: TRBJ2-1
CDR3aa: CASAARNQNNEQFF
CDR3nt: TGTGCTAGTGCCGCCCGTAACCAAAACAATGAGCAGTTCTTC

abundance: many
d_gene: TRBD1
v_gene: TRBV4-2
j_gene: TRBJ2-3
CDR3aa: CASRGLARDTQYF
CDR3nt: TGTGCCTCCAGGGGGCTAGCTAGAGATACGCAGTATTTT

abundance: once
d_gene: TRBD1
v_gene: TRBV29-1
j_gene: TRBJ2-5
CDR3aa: CSVDGQGFETQYF
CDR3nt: TGCAGCGTCGATGGACAGGGCTTTGAGACCCAGTACTTC

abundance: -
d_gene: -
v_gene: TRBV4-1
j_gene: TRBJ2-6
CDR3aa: CASSQIQGANVLTF
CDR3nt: TGCGCCAGCAGCCAAATCCAGGGGGCCAACGTCCTGACTTTC

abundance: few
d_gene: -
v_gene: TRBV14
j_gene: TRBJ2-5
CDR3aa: CASSQVWETQYF
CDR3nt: TGTGCCAGCAGCCAAGTATGGGAGACCCAGTACTTC

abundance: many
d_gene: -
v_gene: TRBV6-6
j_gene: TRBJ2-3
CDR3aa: CASSYSPGDTQYF
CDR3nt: TGTGCCAGCAGTTACTCCCCAGGAGATACGCAGTATTTT

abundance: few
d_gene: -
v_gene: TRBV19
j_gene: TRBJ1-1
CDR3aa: CASSPPMSNTEAFF
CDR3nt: TGTGCCAGTAGCCCTCCTATGTCGAACACTGAAGCTTTCTTT

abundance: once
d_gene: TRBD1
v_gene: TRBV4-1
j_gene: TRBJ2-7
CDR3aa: CASSQSGTGGGRPNEQYF
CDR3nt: TGCGCCAGCAGCCAATCCGGGACAGGGGGCGGACGCCCTAACGAGCAGTACTTC

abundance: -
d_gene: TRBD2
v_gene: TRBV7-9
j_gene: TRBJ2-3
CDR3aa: CASSPRTSGGTLTDTQYF
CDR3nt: TGCGCCAGCAGCCCTCGGACTAGCGGGGGAACACTCACAGATACGCAGTATTTT

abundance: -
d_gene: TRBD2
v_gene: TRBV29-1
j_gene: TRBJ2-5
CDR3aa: CSVRLAGEQETQYF
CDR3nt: TGCAGCGTCCGACTAGCGGGGGAACAAGAGACCCAGTACTTC

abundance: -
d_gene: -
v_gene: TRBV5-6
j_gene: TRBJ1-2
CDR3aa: CASSLATGGGYTF
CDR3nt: TGTGCCAGCAGCTTGGCGACAGGCGGAGGCTACACCTTC

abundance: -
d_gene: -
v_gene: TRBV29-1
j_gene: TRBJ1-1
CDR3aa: CSVGGLDTEAFF
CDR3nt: TGCAGCGTCGGGGGTCTGGACACTGAAGCTTTCTTT

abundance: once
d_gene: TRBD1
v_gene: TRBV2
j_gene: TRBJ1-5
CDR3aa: CASRMGQGSQPQHF
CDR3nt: TGTGCCAGCAGGATGGGACAGGGGAGTCAGCCCCAGCATTTT

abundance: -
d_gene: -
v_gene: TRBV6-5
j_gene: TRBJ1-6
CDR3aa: CASGQLENSPLHF
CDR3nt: TGTGCCAGCGGCCAGTTGGAAAATTCACCCCTCCACTTT

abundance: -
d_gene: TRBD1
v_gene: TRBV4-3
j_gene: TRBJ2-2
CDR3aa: CASSQGQGTGTGELFF
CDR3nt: TGCGCCAGCAGCCAAGGACAGGGGACCGGCACCGGGGAGCTGTTTTTT

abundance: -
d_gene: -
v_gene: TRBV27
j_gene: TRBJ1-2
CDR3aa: CASSPRQRNGYTF
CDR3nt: TGTGCCAGCAGTCCCCGACAGAGAAATGGCTACACCTTC

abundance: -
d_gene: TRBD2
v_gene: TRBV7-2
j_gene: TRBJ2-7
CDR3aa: CASSSSSGSYEQYF
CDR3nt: TGTGCCAGCAGCTCCTCTAGCGGCTCCTACGAGCAGTACTTC

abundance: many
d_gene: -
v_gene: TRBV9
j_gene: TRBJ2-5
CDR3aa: CASSVEETQYF
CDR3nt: TGTGCCAGCAGCGTAGAAGAGACCCAGTACTTC

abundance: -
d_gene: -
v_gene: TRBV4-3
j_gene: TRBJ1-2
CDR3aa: CASSIGGHRGGYTF
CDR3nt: TGCGCCAGCAGCATAGGGGGGCATAGAGGTGGCTACACCTTC

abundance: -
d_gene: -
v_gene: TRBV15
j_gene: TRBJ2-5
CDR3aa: CATSRGGGETQYF
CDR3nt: TGTGCCACCAGCAGAGGGGGCGGCGAGACCCAGTACTTC

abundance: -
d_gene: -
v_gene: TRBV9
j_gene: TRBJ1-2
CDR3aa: CASSVGVEGRGYTF
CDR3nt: TGTGCCAGCAGCGTAGGAGTAGAGGGTCGTGGCTACACCTTC

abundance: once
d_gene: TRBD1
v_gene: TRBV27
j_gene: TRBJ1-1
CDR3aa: CASSLGTGNTEAFF
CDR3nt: TGTGCCAGCAGCTTAGGGACAGGGAACACTGAAGCTTTCTTT

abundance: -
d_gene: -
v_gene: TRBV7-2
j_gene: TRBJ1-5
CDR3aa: CASATWVLEPQHF
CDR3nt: TGTGCCAGCGCGACTTGGGTCTTGGAGCCCCAGCATTTT

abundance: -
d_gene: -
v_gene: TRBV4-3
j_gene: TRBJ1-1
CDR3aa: CASSQGRDTEAFF
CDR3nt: TGCGCCAGCAGCCAGGGGAGGGACACTGAAGCTTTCTTT

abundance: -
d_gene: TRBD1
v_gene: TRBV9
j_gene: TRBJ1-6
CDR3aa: CASSDGQGGWTPLHF
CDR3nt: TGTGCCAGCAGCGACGGACAGGGAGGGTGGACACCCCTCCACTTT

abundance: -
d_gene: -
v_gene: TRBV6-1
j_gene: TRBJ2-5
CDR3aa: CASSEAQKTQYF
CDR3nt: TGTGCCAGCAGTGAAGCACAGAAGACCCAGTACTTC

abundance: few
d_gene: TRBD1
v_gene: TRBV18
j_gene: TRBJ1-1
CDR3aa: CASSPIQDRESTEAFF
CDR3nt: TGTGCCAGCTCCCCTATACAAGACAGGGAAAGCACTGAAGCTTTCTTT

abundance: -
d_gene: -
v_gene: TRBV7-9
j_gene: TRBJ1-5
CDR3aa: CASSQDNQPQHF
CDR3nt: TGTGCCAGCAGCCAGGACAATCAGCCCCAGCATTTT

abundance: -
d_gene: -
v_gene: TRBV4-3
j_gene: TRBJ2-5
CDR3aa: CASSQEGFQETQYF
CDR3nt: TGCGCCAGCAGCCAAGAGGGGTTCCAAGAGACCCAGTACTTC

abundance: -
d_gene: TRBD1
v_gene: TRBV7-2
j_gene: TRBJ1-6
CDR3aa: CASSLGRGQGSKNSPLHF
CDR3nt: TGTGCCAGCAGCTTAGGTCGAGGACAGGGGAGTAAGAATTCACCCCTCCACTTT

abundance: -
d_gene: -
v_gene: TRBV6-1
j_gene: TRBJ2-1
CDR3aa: CASSVQQGNEQFF
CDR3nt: TGTGCCAGCAGTGTACAACAGGGTAATGAGCAGTTCTTC

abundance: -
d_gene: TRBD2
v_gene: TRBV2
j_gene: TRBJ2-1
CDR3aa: CASSVGKRGRYYNEQFF
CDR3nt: TGTGCCAGCAGTGTAGGCAAGCGGGGGCGCTACTACAATGAGCAGTTCTTC